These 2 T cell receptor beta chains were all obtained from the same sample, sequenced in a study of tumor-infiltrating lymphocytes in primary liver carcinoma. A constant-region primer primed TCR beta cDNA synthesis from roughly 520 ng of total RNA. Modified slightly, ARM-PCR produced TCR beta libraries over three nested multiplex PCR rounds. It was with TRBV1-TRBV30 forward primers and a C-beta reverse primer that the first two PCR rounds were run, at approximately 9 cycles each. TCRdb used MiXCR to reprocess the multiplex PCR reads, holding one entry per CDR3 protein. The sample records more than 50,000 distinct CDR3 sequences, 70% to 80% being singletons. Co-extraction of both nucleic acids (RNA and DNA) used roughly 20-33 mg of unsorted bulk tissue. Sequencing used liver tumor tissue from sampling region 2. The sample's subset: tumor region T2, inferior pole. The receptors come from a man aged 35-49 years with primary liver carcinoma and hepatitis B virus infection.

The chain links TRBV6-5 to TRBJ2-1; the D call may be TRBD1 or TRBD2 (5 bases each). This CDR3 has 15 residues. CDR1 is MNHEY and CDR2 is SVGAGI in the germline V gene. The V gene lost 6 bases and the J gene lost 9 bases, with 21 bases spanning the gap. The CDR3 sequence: CASRTDGAQMGEQFF. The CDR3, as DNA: TGTGCCAGCAGGACGGACGGGGCACAGATGGGTGAGCAGTTCTTC.

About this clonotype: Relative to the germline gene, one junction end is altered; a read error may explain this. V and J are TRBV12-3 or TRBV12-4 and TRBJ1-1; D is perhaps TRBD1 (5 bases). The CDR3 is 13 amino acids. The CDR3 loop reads CAGSVTVLTEAFF. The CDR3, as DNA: TGTGCCGGCAGTGTGACAGTGTTGACTGAAGCTTTCTTT.